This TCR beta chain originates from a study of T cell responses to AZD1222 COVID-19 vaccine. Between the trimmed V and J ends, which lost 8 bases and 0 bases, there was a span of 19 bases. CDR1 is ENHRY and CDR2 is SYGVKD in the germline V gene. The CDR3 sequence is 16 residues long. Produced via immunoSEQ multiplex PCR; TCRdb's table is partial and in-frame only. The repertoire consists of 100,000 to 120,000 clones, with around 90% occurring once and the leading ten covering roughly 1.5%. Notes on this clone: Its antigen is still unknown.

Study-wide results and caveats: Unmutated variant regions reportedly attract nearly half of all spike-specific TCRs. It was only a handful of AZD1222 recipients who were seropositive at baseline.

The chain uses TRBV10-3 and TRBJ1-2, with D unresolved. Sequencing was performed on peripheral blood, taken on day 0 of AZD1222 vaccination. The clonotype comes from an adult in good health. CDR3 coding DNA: TGTGCCATCCGGGAGGGAATTGTGGTGGCTAACTATGGCTACACCTTC. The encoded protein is CAIREGIVVANYGYTF.